This TCR beta chain was observed in a study of regulatory T cells in long-lasting Graves disease. According to the study, TCR beta libraries were built with iRepertoire HTBI primers and CDR3-region Arm-PCR. TCRdb analysed the multiplex PCR reads with MiXCR anew, one entry per CDR3 protein. In the table there are around 450,000 distinct CDR3 sequences, under 15% of which are singletons. The CDR3 is 15 amino acids. Germline V lookup: CDR1 DFQATT, CDR2 SNEGSKA (reference sequence). Time point: newly diagnosed GD, antithyroid drugs for less than 3 months. With RNA extracted from PBMCs as input, the TCR library was made. Doctors identified Graves' disease using the American Thyroid Association guidelines. This clonotype has a handful of counts. Its antigen is undetermined. Study-wide results and caveats: TRBV28, TRBJ1-2 and TRBJ2-5 were favored in persistent disease. Persistent Graves' cases showed lower TCR diversity than newly diagnosed cases.

The same specimen was also included in a second study, on T cells in Graves' hyperthyroidism and ophthalmopathy. This second report adds: Calling Graves' hyperthyroidism stable meant ophthalmopathy did not progress within 18 months.

The receptor comes from a woman aged 25 to 39 with Graves disease. The chain has TRBV20-1 and TRBJ1-1; D possibly corresponds to TRBD1 (5 bases). The material was peripheral blood mononuclear cells (PBMCs), obtained at new diagnosis, from a patient treated with antithyroid drugs. CDR3 sequence (DNA): TGCAGGGCCGAGAGGGACCTGGGGATGAACACTGAAGCTTTCTTT. Its protein is CRAERDLGMNTEAFF.